These 27 T cell receptor beta chains share one sample of origin, sequenced in a study of human T cells and chemical hapten exposure. Time point here: patch test 2, 6 weeks after DPC sensitization. Specified treatment: therapeutic diphenylcyclopropenone sensitization with weekly scalp DPC. A single record per CDR3 protein comes from TCRdb applying MiXCR to the RACE reads. The table has around 75,000 distinct CDR3 sequences, around 10% seen once. This specimen consisted of whole blood, obtained in connection with sensitization to the hapten diphenylcyclopropenone (DPC). The receptor set was obtained from a woman between 45 and 65 years old with alopecia areata. Some clones in this sample may be carry-over from other donors' samples.

This clonotype occurred many times. The CDR3 sequence is CSASGGGREQYF. As DNA, the CDR3 is TGCAGTGCGAGCGGGGGGGGTCGCGAGCAGTACTTC. The V gene is TRBV20-1, the J gene TRBJ2-7, with TRBD2 matching over 10 bases. CDR3 length equals 12 residues. Losses at the gene ends were 6 bases for V and 6 bases for J; bases not matched to a gene: 5. Germline V gene data show CDR1 as DFQATT and CDR2 as SNEGSKA (reference sequence).

V is TRBV2 and J is TRBJ2-7; D is perhaps TRBD1 (5 bases). Trimming removed 8 bases at V and 3 bases at J, with 8 bases between. The germline CDR1 and CDR2 sequences are SNHLY and FYNNEI. This CDR3 has 11 amino acids. The chain's CDR3 is CASQGRYEQYF. The CDR3, as DNA: TGTGCCAGCCAGGGCCGCTACGAGCAGTACTTC.

This clonotype was observed at least ten times. This sequence joins TRBV15 and TRBJ2-3, with TRBD1 as a possible D gene (6 bases). V lost 5 bases and J lost 3, with 15 bases in between. Germline V gene sequence: CDR1 LNHNV, CDR2 YYDKDF (reference sequence). CDR3 length: 15 residues. The CDR3 region is CATSGRDTRTDTQYF. The CDR3 DNA reads TGTGCCACCAGCGGCCGGGACACAAGGACAGATACGCAGTATTTT.

This clonotype came up a few times. The V call is TRBV27, the J call TRBJ1-4; 7 nucleotides line up with TRBD1. CDR1 is MNHEY, CDR2 SMNVEV, per germline (reference sequence). The V segment lost 5 bases and the J segment 3 bases; nucleotides outside the gene matches: 9. The CDR3 is 16 residues long. DNA for the CDR3: TGTGCCAGCAGTCCCCTCGACAGGGTTTCTAATGAAAAACTGTTTTTT. Encoded protein: CASSPLDRVSNEKLFF.

Many counts were recorded for this clonotype. The chain carries TRBV29-1 and TRBJ1-4; D unclear. From germline, CDR1 is SQVTM and CDR2 ANQGSEA. V gave up 4 bases and J gave up 8 bases, with 11 bases separating them. The CDR3 is made up of 12 amino acids. In DNA, the CDR3 is TGCAGCGTTGCTTGGGGAGGGGAAAAACTGTTTTTT. This codes for CSVAWGGEKLFF. Full variable domain (rest looked up from reference TRBV29-1 and TRBJ1-4): SAVISQKPSRDICQRGTSLTIQCQVDSQVTMMFWYRQQPGQSLTLIATANQGSEATYESGFVIDKFPISRPNLTFSTLTVSNMSPEDSSIYLCSVAWGGEKLFFGSGTQLSVL.

A few counts support this clonotype. The CDR3, as DNA: TGTGCCAGCAGTCTCCAAGCCGGGACAGGGTCTAGCACAGATACGCAGTATTTT. Translation: CASSLQAGTGSSTDTQYF. The gene calls are TRBV6-5 and TRBJ2-3; 9 bases fit TRBD1. V gave up 5 bases and J gave up 0 bases; unmatched junction bases: 12. Per germline, CDR1 MNHEY and CDR2 SVGAGI. This CDR3 comprises 18 residues.

This sequence joins TRBV2 and TRBJ1-1; D is possibly TRBD1 (5 bases). Germline lookup yields CDR1 SNHLY and CDR2 FYNNEI. The CDR3 totals 13 residues. Trimming left V 3 bases short and J 3 bases short, with 8 bases between. CDR3 region: CASSEDTHTEAFF. In nucleotides, the CDR3 is TGTGCCAGCAGTGAGGACACACACACTGAAGCTTTCTTT.

This clonotype has at least ten counts. The chain combines TRBV29-1 with TRBJ1-1; TRBD1 might be the D (6 bases). V lost 7 bases and J 4 bases, leaving 16 bases between the germline ends. The CDR3 covers 13 residues. Germline CDR1 is SQVTM and CDR2 is ANQGSEA. CDR3 sequence reads: CSAKSTGITEAFF. The CDR3 bases are TGCAGCGCCAAAAGTACAGGGATCACTGAAGCTTTCTTT.

This clonotype was counted at least ten times. The V and J genes are TRBV20-1 and TRBJ2-7, with 7 bases that match TRBD1. There are 11 residues in the CDR3. Germline V gives CDR1 DFQATT, CDR2 SNEGSKA (reference sequence). The junction had 3 bases not matched to a gene; V was cut back by 6 bases and J by 4 bases. CDR3 region: CSASTGYEQYF. CDR3 nucleotides: TGCAGTGCGTCGACAGGGTACGAGCAGTACTTC.

This clonotype is medium-sized within its sample. CDR3 in amino acids: CATDSGTGMPEAFF. The DNA of the CDR3 is TGTGCCACCGACTCCGGGACAGGGATGCCTGAAGCTTTCTTT. The chain is built from TRBV15 and TRBJ1-1, with 9 bases aligning to TRBD1. The CDR3 is 14 amino acids. V dropped 8 bases and J dropped 6; count of bases not matched to a gene: 10. Germline CDR1 LNHNV, CDR2 YYDKDF (reference sequence). Full variable domain (missing parts from reference TRBV15 and TRBJ1-1): DAMVIQNPRYQVTQFGKPVTLSCSQTLNHNVMYWYQQKSSQAPKLLFHYYDKDFNNEADTPDNFQSRRPNTSFCFLDIRSPGLGDTAMYLCATDSGTGMPEAFFGQGTRLTVV.

V is TRBV5-4 and J is TRBJ2-1; 7 bases align to TRBD2. The germline V gene encodes CDR1 SGHNT and CDR2 YYREEE (reference sequence). V dropped 10 bases and J dropped 7; count of bases not matched to a gene: 20. This CDR3 spans 16 amino acids. In nucleotides, the CDR3 is TGTGCCTCATCGGGGGGAGGGCCGGAGTGGAGGAATGAGCAGTTCTTC. This codes for CASSGGGPEWRNEQFF.

This clonotype has a count of ten or more. This chain joins TRBV20-1 and TRBJ2-5; the match to TRBD1 covers 9 bases. There are 15 residues in the CDR3. V gave up 2 bases and J gave up 2 bases; unmatched junction bases: 6. CDR1 is DFQATT and CDR2 is SNEGSKA in the germline V gene (reference sequence). The CDR3 is CSARTGTGLQETQYF. In nucleotides, the CDR3 is TGCAGTGCTAGAACCGGGACAGGGTTACAAGAGACCCAGTACTTC.

The rearrangement uses TRBV6-1 and TRBJ1-5; D is ambiguous. The CDR3 sequence is 15 residues long. Germline-derived CDR1 and CDR2 are MNHNS and SASEGT. Trimming shortened V by 0 bases and J by 11 bases, and 17 bases separated the two germline ends. The CDR3 region is CASSEAQADRSSQHF. CDR3 sequence (DNA): TGTGCCAGCAGTGAAGCGCAAGCAGACCGTTCGTCCCAGCATTTT.

The chain has TRBV10-2 and TRBJ2-7; 7 positions match TRBD2. Germline V lookup: CDR1 WSHSY, CDR2 SAAADI. The CDR3 is 13 residues long. J gave up 4 bases and V 6 bases, and 6 bases lay outside the gene matches. The CDR3 nucleotides are TGCGCCAGCAGGGCGGGACTACAATACGAGCAGTACTTC. It yields the protein CASRAGLQYEQYF.

This clonotype showed up just once. The chain recombines TRBV11-2 with TRBJ2-3, with 11 bases lining up with TRBD2. Germline assignment: CDR1 SGHAT and CDR2 FQNNGV. This CDR3 has 17 amino acids. J gave up 2 bases and V 6 bases, and 10 bases lay outside the gene matches. The CDR3: CASSLGLAGTTTDTQYF. CDR3 nucleotide sequence: TGTGCCAGCAGTCTAGGACTAGCGGGTACTACCACAGATACGCAGTATTTT.

This clonotype showed up just a few times. The CDR3 reads CASSRGRSPNLHESSYEQYF. CDR3 in DNA: TGCGCCAGCAGCCGTGGTAGGAGCCCCAACCTACACGAGAGCTCCTACGAGCAGTACTTC. The J gene is TRBJ2-7, the V gene TRBV5-1; D unresolved. Germline CDR1 reads SGHRS; CDR2 reads YFSETQ. Trimming left V 4 bases short and J 0 bases short, with 29 bases between. CDR3 length equals 20 residues.

This clonotype occurred a few times. The CDR3 protein is CASSQAVNQPQHF. CDR3 sequence (DNA): TGTGCCAGCAGCCAAGCGGTAAATCAGCCCCAGCATTTT. The chain joins TRBV3-1 to TRBJ1-5; D gene unclear. The CDR3 spans 13 residues. Germline V lookup: CDR1 LGHDT, CDR2 YNNKEL (reference sequence). The V end was cut by 1 base, the J end by 4 bases, with 5 bases between.

This clonotype was picked up many times. V gene TRBV5-4 combines with J gene TRBJ2-5, with D possibly being TRBD1 (5 bases). The germline gives CDR1 SGHNT, CDR2 YYREEE (reference sequence). The CDR3 spans 14 residues. Trimming cost V 4 bases and J 2 bases, with 12 bases left between them. The CDR3 reads CASSPYQGQETQYF. The DNA for the CDR3 is TGTGCCAGCAGCCCATATCAGGGTCAAGAGACCCAGTACTTC.

This clonotype was recorded many times. The J gene is TRBJ1-1, the V gene TRBV5-1, with D perhaps matching TRBD1 (6 bases). This CDR3 has 13 amino acids. In germline, CDR1 is SGHRS, CDR2 YFSETQ. Trimming stripped 0 bases from V and 11 bases from J, with 14 bases between. This CDR3 reads CASSLGQVSDAFF. The CDR3 nucleotides read TGCGCCAGCAGCTTGGGACAGGTCTCGGATGCTTTCTTT.

The chain couples TRBV10-3 to TRBJ2-7; 7 nucleotides match TRBD1. This CDR3 is 12 amino acids long. The J segment lost 3 bases and the V segment lost 6 bases, leaving 2 bases of the junction unmatched. Germline loops: CDR1 ENHRY, CDR2 SYGVKD. The CDR3 region has the DNA TGTGCCATCAGGGGGGACAGCTACGAGCAGTACTTC. Amino acid sequence: CAIRGDSYEQYF.

This chain uses TRBV7-2 with TRBJ2-3; TRBD2 agrees at 13 bases. The V gene's germline CDR1 is SGHTA and CDR2 FQGNSA. This CDR3 has 15 residues. V gave up 3 bases and J gave up 5 bases; unmatched junction bases: 2. The CDR3 region is CASSFRTSGGDTQYF. Here the CDR3 DNA reads TGTGCCAGCAGCTTCCGGACTAGCGGGGGAGATACGCAGTATTTT.

This clonotype was counted a few times. The chain is built from TRBV27 and TRBJ2-6; D not resolved. V lost 3 bases, J lost 0 bases, and 3 bases lay in between. This CDR3 has 14 amino acids. Germline lookup yields CDR1 MNHEY and CDR2 SMNVEV (reference sequence). The CDR3 protein is CASSFFSGANVLTF. Written as DNA, the CDR3 is TGTGCCAGCAGTTTTTTCTCTGGGGCCAACGTCCTGACTTTC.

This clonotype was observed many times. For the CDR3, the DNA is TGCGCCAGCAGCCCCCTGGGAGAGTCCTACGAGCAGTACTTC. It encodes CASSPLGESYEQYF. The chain carries TRBV5-1 and TRBJ2-7, with D possibly TRBD2 on 5 matching bases. Germline loops: CDR1 SGHRS, CDR2 YFSETQ. This CDR3 spans 14 amino acids. Trimming cost V 4 bases and J 1 base, with 12 bases left between them. The entire variable domain, with the rest obtained from reference TRBV5-1 and TRBJ2-7, is as follows: KAGVTQTPRYLIKTRGQQVTLSCSPISGHRSVSWYQQTPGQGLQFLFEYFSETQRNKGNFPGRFSGRQFSNSRSEMNVSTLELGDSALYLCASSPLGESYEQYFGPGTRLTVT.

In its sample, this clonotype was seen a few times. The chain combines TRBV28 with TRBJ1-3; D is uncertain. The germline gives CDR1 MDHEN, CDR2 SYDVKM. V was cut by 2 bases and J by 7 bases, with 3 bases left in between. The CDR3 runs 11 residues. CDR3 amino acids: CASSLDNTIYF. The DNA of the CDR3 is TGTGCCAGCAGTTTAGACAACACCATATATTTT.

The J gene is TRBJ2-1, the V gene TRBV4-1; 12 bases map to TRBD2. Germline V gene sequence: CDR1 MGHRA, CDR2 YSYEKL. With V trimmed by 4 bases and J by 7 bases, 17 bases remained unmatched. The CDR3 extends over 19 amino acids. The CDR3 is CASSLQPTSGSWARNEQFF. In nucleotides, the CDR3 is TGCGCCAGCAGCCTGCAGCCGACTAGCGGGAGTTGGGCTAGGAATGAGCAGTTCTTC.

This clonotype occurred many times. The V gene is TRBV19, the J gene TRBJ2-6; D perhaps matches TRBD1 (6 bases). Germline V gene lookup returns CDR1 LNHDA and CDR2 SQIVND (reference sequence). The CDR3 is 15 amino acids. V lost 6 bases and J 2 bases, leaving 11 bases between the germline ends. In DNA, the CDR3 is TGTGCCAGTAGGCCACAGGGAACTGGGGCCAACGTCCTGACTTTC. Encoded protein: CASRPQGTGANVLTF. Supplemented by reference TRBV19 and TRBJ2-6, the full variable domain reads DGGITQSPKYLFRKEGQNVTLSCEQNLNHDAMYWYRQDPGQGLRLIYYSQIVNDFQKGDIAEGYSVSREKKESFPLTVTSAQKNPTAFYLCASRPQGTGANVLTFGAGSRLTVL.

The rearrangement joins TRBV6-2 or TRBV6-3 to TRBJ1-1, with D unresolved. V was trimmed by 4 bases and J by 5 bases, leaving 11 bases between them. The V gene's germline CDR1 is MNHEY and CDR2 SVGEGT. The CDR3 is 13 amino acids. CDR3 bases: TGTGCCAGCAGTTTCGGTATTTGGACTGAAGCTTTCTTT. It is translated as CASSFGIWTEAFF.